This note documents a single T cell receptor (beta chain) sequence. The germline V gene has CDR1 SNHLY and CDR2 FYNNEI. CDR3 size: 12 residues. Trimming shortened V by 4 bases and J by 4 bases, and 8 bases separated the two germline ends. The data were produced by immunoSEQ multiplex PCR, yet TCRdb's version contains in-frame clones alone and is incomplete. This sample has under 65,000 clones, with 80% to 90% found just once. This sample is drawn from a study of control samples from healthy donors and cancer patients. This sequence was found in a woman in her 50s with lung cancer. The material sequenced was PBMCs. The chain joins TRBV2 to TRBJ2-7; perhaps D is TRBD1 or TRBD2 (5 bases each). The CDR3 protein is CASSAGTYEQYF. The CDR3 DNA sequence: TGTGCCAGCAGTGCCGGGACGTACGAGCAGTACTTC. The full variable domain, rest sourced from reference TRBV2 and TRBJ2-7, is EPEVTQTPSHQVTQMGQEVILRCVPISNHLYFYWYRQILGQKVEFLVSFYNNEISEKSEIFDDQFSVERPDGSNFTLKIRSTKLEDSAMYFCASSAGTYEQYFGPGTRLTVT.